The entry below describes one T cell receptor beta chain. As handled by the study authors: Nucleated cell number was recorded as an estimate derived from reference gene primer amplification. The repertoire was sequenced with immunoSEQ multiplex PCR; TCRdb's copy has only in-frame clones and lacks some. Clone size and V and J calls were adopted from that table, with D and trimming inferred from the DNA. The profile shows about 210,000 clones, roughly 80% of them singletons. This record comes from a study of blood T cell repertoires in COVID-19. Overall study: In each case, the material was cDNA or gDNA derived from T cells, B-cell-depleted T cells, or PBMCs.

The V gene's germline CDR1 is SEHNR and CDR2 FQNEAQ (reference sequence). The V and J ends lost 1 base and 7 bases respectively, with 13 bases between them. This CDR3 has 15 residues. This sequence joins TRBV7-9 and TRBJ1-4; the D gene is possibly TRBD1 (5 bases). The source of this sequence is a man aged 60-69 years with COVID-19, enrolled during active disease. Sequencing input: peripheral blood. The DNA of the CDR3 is TGTGCCAGCAGCTTAGATGGGCAGGGTGCTGAAAAACTGTTTTTT. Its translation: CASSLDGQGAEKLFF.